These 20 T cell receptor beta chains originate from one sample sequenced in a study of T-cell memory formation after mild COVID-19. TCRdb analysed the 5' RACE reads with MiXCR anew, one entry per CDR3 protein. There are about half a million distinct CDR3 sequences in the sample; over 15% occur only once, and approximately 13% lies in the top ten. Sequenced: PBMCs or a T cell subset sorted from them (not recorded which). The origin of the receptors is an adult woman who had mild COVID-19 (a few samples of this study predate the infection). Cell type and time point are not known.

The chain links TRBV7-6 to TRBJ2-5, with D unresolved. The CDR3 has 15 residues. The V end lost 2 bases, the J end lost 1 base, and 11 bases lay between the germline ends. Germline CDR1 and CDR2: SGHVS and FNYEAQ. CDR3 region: CASSLSWGSQETQYF. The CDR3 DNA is TGTGCCAGCAGCTTATCCTGGGGATCCCAAGAGACCCAGTACTTC. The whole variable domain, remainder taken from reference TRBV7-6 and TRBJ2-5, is GAGVSQSPRYKVTKRGQDVALRCDPISGHVSLYWYRQALGQGPEFLTYFNYEAQQDKSGLPNDRFSAERPEGSISTLTIQRTEQRDSAMYRCASSLSWGSQETQYFGPGTRLLVL.

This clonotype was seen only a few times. CDR3 residues: CSAGRGRATGPQHF. CDR3 coding DNA: TGCAGTGCCGGTAGGGGGAGGGCAACTGGGCCCCAGCATTTT. The J gene is TRBJ1-5, the V gene TRBV20-1; possibly TRBD1 for D (6 bases). The germline V gene encodes CDR1 DFQATT and CDR2 SNEGSKA (reference sequence). The CDR3 is 14 residues long. The V end was cut by 6 bases, the J end by 9 bases, with 21 bases between.

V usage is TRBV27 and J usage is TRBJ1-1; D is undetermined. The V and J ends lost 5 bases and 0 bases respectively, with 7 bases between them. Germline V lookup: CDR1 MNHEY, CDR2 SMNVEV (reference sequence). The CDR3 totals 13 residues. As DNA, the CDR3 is TGTGCCAGCAGTGGGCGATTGAACACTGAAGCTTTCTTT. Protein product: CASSGRLNTEAFF.

The DNA for the CDR3 is TGCGCCAGCAGCGCGAACGCAGGGGCGGCGTATGGCTACACCTTC. As protein: CASSANAGAAYGYTF. The rearrangement uses TRBV5-1 and TRBJ1-2; perhaps TRBD1 as D (6 bases). V was clipped by 4 bases and J by 5 bases, with 18 bases between them. Per the germline V gene, CDR1 is SGHRS and CDR2 is YFSETQ. CDR3 length: 15 amino acids.

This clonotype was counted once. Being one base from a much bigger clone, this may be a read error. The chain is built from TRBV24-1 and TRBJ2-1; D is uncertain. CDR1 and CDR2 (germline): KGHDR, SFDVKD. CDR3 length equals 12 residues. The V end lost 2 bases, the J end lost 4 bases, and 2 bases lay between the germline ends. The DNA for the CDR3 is TGTGCCACCAGTGATTCTTACAATGAGCAGTTCTTC. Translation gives CATSDSYNEQFF.

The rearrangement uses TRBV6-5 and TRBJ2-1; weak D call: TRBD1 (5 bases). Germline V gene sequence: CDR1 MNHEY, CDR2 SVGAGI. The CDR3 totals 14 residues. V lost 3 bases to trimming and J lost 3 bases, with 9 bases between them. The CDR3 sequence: CASSYKGIYNEQFF. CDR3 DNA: TGTGCCAGCAGTTATAAGGGGATCTACAATGAGCAGTTCTTC.

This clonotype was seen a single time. The CDR3 spells CASSPRTGQTEAFF. CDR3 DNA sequence: TGTGCCAGCAGTCCCCGGACAGGGCAAACTGAAGCTTTCTTT. This sequence joins TRBV12-3 or TRBV12-4 and TRBJ1-1, with 8 bases identical to TRBD1. The ends lost 5 bases at V and 5 bases at J; junction bases unmatched: 7. The CDR3 spans 14 residues.

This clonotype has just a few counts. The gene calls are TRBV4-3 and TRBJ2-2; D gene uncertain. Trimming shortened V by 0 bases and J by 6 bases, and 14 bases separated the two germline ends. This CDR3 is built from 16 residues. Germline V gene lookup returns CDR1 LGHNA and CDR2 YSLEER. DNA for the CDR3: TGCGCCAGCAGCCAAGATGTCCCCCCGGCGGCCGGGGAGCTGTTTTTT. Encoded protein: CASSQDVPPAAGELFF.

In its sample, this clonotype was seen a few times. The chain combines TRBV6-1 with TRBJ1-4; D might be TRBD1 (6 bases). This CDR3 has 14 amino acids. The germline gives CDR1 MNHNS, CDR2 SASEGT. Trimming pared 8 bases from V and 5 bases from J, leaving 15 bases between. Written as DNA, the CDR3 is TGTGCCAGCGGAAGAGGGACAAAAAATGAAAAACTGTTTTTT. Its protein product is CASGRGTKNEKLFF.

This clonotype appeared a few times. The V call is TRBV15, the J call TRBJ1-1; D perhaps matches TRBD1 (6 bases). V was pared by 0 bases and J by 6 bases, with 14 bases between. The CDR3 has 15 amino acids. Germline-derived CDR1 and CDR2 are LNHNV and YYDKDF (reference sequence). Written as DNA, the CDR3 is TGTGCCACCAGCAGAGATGCCGAGGGGGGGTCTGAAGCTTTCTTT. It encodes CATSRDAEGGSEAFF.

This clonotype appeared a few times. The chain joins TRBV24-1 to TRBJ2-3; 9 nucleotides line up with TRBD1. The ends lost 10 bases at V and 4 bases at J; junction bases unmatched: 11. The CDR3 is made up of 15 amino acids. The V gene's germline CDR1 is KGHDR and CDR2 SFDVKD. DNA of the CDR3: TGTGCCACTCAAGAAGGGACAGGGATGGCAGATACGCAGTATTTT. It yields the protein CATQEGTGMADTQYF.

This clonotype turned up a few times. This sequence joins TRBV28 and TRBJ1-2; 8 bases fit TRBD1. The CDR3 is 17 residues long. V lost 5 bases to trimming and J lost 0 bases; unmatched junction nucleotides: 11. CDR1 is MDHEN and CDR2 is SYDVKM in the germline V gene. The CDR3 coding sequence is TGTGCCAGCAGTCGGTTGCAGGGGGCGCATCCTAACTATGGCTACACCTTC. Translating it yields CASSRLQGAHPNYGYTF.

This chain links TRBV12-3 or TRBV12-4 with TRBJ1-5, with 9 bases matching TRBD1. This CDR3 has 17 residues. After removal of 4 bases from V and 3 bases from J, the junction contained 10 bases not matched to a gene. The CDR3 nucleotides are TGTGCCAGCAGTTCCCGTCTAGGGACAGGGAACAATCAGCCCCAGCATTTT. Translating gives CASSSRLGTGNNQPQHF.

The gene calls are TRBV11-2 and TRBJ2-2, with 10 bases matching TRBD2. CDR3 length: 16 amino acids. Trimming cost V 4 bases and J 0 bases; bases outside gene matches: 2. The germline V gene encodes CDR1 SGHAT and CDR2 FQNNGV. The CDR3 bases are TGTGCCAGCAGCTATAGCGGGAGGACGAACACCGGGGAGCTGTTTTTT. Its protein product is CASSYSGRTNTGELFF.

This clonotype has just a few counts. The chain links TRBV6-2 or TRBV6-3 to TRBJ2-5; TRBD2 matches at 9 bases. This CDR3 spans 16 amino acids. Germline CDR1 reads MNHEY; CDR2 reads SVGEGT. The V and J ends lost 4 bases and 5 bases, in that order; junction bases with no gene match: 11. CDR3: CASSLGLSGGGETQYF. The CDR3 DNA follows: TGTGCCAGCAGTTTGGGCCTTAGCGGGGGTGGGGAGACCCAGTACTTC.

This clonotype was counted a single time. DNA for the CDR3: TGTGCCAGCAGCTTAGTGGACAGGGGCCACGAGCAGTACTTC. Translating gives CASSLVDRGHEQYF. The chain employs TRBV7-9 and TRBJ2-7, with 9 bases lining up with TRBD1. Germline V gene lookup returns CDR1 SEHNR and CDR2 FQNEAQ (reference sequence). Germline trimming cut 1 base from V and 5 bases from J; bases unmatched to any gene: 3. The CDR3 consists of 14 residues.

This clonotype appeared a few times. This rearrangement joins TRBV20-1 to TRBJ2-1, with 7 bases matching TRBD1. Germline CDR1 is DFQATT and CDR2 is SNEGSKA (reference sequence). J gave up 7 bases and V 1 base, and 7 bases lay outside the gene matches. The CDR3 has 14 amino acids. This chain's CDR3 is CSARAGTAKNEQFF. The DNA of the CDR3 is TGCAGTGCTAGAGCCGGGACAGCTAAAAATGAGCAGTTCTTC.

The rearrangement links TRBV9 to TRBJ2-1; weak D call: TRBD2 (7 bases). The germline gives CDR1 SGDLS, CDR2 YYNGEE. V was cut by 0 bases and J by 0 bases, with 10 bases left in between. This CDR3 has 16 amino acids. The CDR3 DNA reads TGTGCCAGCAGCGTAGGTGGGGGGGCCTCCTACAATGAGCAGTTCTTC. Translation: CASSVGGGASYNEQFF.

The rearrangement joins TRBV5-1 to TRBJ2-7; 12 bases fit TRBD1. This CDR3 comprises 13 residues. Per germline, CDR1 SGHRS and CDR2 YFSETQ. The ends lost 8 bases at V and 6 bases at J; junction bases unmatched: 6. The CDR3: CARTGTGGVEQYF. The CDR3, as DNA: TGCGCCAGGACCGGGACAGGGGGCGTCGAGCAGTACTTC.

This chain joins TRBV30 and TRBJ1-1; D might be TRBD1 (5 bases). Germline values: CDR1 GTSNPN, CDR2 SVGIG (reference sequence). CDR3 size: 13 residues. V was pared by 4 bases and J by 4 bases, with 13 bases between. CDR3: CAWTWGMGTEAFF. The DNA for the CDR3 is TGTGCCTGGACTTGGGGGATGGGCACTGAAGCTTTCTTT.